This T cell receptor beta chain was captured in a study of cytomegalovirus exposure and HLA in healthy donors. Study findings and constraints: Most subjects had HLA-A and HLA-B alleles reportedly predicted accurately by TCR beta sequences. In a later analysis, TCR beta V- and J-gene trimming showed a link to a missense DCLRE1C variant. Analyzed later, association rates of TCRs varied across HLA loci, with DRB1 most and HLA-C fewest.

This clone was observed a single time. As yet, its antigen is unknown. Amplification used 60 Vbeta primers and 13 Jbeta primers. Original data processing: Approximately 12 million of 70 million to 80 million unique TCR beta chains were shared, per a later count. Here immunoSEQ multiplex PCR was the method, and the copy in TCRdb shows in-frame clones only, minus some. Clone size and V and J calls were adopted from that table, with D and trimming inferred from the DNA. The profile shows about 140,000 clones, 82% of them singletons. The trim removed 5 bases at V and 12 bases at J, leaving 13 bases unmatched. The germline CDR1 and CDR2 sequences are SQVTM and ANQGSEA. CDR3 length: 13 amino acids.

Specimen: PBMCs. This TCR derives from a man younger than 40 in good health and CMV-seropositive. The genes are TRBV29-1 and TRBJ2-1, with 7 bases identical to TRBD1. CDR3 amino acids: CSVPLGQSERQFF. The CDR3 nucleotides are TGCAGCGTTCCCTTGGGACAGTCGGAAAGGCAGTTCTTC.